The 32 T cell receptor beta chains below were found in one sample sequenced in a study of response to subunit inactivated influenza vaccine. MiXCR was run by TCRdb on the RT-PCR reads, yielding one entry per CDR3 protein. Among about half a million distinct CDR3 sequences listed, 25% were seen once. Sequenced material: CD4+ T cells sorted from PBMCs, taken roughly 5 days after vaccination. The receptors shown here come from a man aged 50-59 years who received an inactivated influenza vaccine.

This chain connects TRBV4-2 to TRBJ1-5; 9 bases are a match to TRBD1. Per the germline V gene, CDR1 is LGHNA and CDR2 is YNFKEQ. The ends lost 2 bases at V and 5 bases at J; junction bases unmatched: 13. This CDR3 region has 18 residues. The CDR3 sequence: CASSQSSGQGQRDQPQHF. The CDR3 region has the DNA TGTGCCAGCAGCCAATCCTCCGGACAGGGGCAAAGGGATCAGCCCCAGCATTTT.

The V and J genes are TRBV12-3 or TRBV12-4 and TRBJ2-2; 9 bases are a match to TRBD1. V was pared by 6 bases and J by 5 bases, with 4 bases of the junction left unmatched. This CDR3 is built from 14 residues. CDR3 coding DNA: TGTGCCAGCAGGCGGGACAGGGCGACCGGGGAGCTGTTTTTT. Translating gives CASRRDRATGELFF.

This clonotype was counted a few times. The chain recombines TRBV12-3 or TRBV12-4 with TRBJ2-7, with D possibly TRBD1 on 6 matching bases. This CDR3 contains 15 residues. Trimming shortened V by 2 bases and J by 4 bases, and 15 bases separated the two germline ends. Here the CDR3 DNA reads TGTGCCAGCAGTTTACGGGGCAGGGGCACTTACGAGCAGTACTTC. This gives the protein CASSLRGRGTYEQYF.

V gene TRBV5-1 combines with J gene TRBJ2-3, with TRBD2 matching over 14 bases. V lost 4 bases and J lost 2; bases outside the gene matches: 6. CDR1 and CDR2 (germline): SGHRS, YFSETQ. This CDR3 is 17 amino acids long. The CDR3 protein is CASSPGLAGGPTDTQYF. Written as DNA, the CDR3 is TGCGCCAGCAGCCCCGGACTAGCGGGGGGACCCACAGATACGCAGTATTTT.

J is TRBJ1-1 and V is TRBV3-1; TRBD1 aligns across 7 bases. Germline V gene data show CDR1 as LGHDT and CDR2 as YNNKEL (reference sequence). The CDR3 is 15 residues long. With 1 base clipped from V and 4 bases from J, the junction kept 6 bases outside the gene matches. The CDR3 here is CASSQGGTAVTEAFF. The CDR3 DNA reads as TGTGCCAGCAGCCAAGGAGGGACAGCGGTCACTGAAGCTTTCTTT.

The CDR3 reads CASSFQGLGSPLHF. The CDR3 bases are TGTGCCAGCAGTTTTCAGGGGCTCGGTTCACCCCTCCACTTT. This sequence joins TRBV27 and TRBJ1-6, with a tentative D call TRBD1 (6 bases). With 3 bases removed from V and 9 bases from J, the gap between germline ends came to 12 bases. The V gene's germline CDR1 is MNHEY and CDR2 SMNVEV (reference sequence). This CDR3 is built from 14 residues.

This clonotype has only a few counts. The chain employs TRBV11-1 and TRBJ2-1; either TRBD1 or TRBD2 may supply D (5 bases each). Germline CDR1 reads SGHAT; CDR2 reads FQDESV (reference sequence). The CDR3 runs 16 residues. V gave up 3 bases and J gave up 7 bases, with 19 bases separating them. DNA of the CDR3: TGTGCCAGCAGCTTTAGACCCACCGGGACCTCTAATGAGCAGTTCTTC. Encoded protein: CASSFRPTGTSNEQFF.

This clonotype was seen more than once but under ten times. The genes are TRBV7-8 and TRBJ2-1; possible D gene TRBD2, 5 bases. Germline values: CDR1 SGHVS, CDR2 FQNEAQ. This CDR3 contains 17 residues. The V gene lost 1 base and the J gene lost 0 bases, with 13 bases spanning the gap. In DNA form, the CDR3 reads TGTGCCAGCAGCTTAGAGGTGGGAGTGACCTCCTACAATGAGCAGTTCTTC. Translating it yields CASSLEVGVTSYNEQFF. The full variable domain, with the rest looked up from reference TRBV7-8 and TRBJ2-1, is GAGVSQSPRYKVAKRGQDVALRCDPISGHVSLFWYQQALGQGPEFLTYFQNEAQLDKSGLPSDRFFAERPEGSVSTLKIQRTQQEDSAVYLCASSLEVGVTSYNEQFFGPGTRLTVL.

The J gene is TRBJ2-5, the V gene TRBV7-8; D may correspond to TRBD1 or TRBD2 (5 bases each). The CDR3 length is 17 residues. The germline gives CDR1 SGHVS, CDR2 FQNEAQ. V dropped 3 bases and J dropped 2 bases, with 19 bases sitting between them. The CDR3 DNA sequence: TGTGCCAGCAGCTTGGGGGACGTACAATATTTACAAGAGACCCAGTACTTC. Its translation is CASSLGDVQYLQETQYF. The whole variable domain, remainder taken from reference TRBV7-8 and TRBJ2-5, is GAGVSQSPRYKVAKRGQDVALRCDPISGHVSLFWYQQALGQGPEFLTYFQNEAQLDKSGLPSDRFFAERPEGSVSTLKIQRTQQEDSAVYLCASSLGDVQYLQETQYFGPGTRLLVL.

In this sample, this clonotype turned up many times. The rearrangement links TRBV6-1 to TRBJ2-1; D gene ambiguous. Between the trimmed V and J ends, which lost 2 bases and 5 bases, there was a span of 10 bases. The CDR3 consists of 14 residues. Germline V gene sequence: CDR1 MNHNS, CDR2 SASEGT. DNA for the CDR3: TGTGCCAGCAGTGAATCGCCCGGAGACAATGAGCAGTTCTTC. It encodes CASSESPGDNEQFF.

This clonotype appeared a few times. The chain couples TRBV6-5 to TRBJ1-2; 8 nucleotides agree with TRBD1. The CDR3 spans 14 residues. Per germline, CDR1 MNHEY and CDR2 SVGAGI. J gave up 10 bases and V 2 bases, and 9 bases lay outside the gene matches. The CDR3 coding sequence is TGTGCCAGCAGTTACAGCCTAGGACAGGGCCTCTACACCTTC. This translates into CASSYSLGQGLYTF.

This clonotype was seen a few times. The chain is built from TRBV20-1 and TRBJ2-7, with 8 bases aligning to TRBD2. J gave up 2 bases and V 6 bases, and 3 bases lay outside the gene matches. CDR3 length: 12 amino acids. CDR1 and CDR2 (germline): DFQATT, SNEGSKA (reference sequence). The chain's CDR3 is CSARGAPYEQYF. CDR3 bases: TGCAGTGCGCGGGGGGCCCCCTACGAGCAGTACTTC.

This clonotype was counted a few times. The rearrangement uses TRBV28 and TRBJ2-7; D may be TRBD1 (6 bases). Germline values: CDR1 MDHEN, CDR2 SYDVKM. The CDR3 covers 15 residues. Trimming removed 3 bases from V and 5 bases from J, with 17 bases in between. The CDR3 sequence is CASSFGGGVFNEQYF. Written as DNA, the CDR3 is TGTGCCAGCAGTTTTGGTGGGGGCGTTTTTAACGAGCAGTACTTC. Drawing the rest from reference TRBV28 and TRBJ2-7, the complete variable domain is DVKVTQSSRYLVKRTGEKVFLECVQDMDHENMFWYRQDPGLGLRLIYFSYDVKMKEKGDIPEGYSVSREKKERFSLILESASTNQTSMYLCASSFGGGVFNEQYFGPGTRLTVT.

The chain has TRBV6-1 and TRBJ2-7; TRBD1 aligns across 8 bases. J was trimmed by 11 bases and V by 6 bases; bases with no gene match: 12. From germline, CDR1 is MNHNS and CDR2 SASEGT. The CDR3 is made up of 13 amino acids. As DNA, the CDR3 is TGTGCCAGCAGGCCAACGAGACAGGGGCAGGAGTACTTC. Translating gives CASRPTRQGQEYF.

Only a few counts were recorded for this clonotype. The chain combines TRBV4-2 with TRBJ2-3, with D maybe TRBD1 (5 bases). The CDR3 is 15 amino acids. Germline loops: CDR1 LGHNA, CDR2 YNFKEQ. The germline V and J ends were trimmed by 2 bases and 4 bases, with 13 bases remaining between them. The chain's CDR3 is CASSQTLQGPDTQYF. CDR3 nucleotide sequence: TGTGCCAGCAGCCAAACTCTTCAGGGTCCAGATACGCAGTATTTT.

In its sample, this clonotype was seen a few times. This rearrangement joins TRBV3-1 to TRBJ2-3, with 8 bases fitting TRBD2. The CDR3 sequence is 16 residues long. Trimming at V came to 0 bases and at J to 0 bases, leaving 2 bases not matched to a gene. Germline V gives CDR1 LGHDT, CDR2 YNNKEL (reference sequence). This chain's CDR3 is CASSQELAASTDTQYF. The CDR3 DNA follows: TGTGCCAGCAGCCAAGAACTAGCGGCTAGCACAGATACGCAGTATTTT.

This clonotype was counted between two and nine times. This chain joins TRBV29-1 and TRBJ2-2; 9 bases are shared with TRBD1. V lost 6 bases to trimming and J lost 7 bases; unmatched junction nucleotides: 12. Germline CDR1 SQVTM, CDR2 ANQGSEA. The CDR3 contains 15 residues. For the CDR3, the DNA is TGCAGCGTCAAACCGGGACAGGGACCCCACGGGGAGCTGTTTTTT. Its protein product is CSVKPGQGPHGELFF.

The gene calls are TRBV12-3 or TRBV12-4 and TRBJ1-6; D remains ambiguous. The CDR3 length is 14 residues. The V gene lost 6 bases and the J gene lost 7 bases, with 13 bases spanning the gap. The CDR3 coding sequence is TGTGCCAGCAGCCCCTCGGTAGGGAATTCACCCCTCCACTTT. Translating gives CASSPSVGNSPLHF.

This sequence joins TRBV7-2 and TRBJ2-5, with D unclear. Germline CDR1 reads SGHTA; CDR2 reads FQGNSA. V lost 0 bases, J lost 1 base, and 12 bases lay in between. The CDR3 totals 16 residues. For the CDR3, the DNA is TGTGCCAGCAGCTTAGCCCTGGGCCTACCCCAAGAGACCCAGTACTTC. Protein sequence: CASSLALGLPQETQYF.

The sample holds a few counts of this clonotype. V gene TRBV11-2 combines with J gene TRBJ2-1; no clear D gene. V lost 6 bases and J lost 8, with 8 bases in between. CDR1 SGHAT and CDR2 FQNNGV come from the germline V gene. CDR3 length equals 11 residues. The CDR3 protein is CASRSGYEQFF. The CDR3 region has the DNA TGTGCCAGCAGATCGGGTTATGAGCAGTTCTTC.

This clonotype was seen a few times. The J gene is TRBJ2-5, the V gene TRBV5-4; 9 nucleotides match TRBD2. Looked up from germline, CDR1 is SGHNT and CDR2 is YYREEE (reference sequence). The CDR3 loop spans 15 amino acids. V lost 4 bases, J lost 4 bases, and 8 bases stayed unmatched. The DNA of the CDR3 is TGTGCCAGCAGCCGAGCGGGAGGATCACTAGAGACCCAGTACTTC. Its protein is CASSRAGGSLETQYF.

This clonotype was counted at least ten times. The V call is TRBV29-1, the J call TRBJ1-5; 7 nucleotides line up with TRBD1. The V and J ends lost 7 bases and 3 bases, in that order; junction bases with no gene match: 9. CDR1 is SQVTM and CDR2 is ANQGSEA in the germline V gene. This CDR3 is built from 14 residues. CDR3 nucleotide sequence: TGCAGCGCTGGTGGGACAGACCCCAATCAGCCCCAGCATTTT. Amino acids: CSAGGTDPNQPQHF.

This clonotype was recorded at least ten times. The CDR3 is CASRPQSSGNTIYF. The CDR3 bases are TGTGCCAGCAGACCACAGAGCTCTGGAAACACCATATATTTT. The chain uses TRBV6-1 and TRBJ1-3; D gene unclear. V dropped 6 bases and J dropped 0 bases, with 9 bases sitting between them. The germline V gene encodes CDR1 MNHNS and CDR2 SASEGT. CDR3 size: 14 residues.

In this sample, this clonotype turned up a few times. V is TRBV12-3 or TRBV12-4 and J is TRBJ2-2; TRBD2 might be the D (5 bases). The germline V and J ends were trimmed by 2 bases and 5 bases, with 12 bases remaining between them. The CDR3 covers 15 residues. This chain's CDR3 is CASSLSGLGTGELFF. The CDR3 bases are TGTGCCAGCAGTTTAAGTGGACTCGGTACCGGGGAGCTGTTTTTT.

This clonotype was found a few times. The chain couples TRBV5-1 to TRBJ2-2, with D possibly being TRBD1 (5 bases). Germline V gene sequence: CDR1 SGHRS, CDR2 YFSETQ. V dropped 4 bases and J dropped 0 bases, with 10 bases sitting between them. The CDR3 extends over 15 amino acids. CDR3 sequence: CASSLDTPNTGELFF. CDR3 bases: TGCGCCAGCAGCCTGGACACCCCGAACACCGGGGAGCTGTTTTTT.

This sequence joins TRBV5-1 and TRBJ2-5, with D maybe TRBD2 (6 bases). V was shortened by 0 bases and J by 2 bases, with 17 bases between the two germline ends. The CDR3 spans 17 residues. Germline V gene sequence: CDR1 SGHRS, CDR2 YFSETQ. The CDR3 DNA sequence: TGCGCCAGCAGCTTGGGTTTTCGCCTAGCGCAACAAGAGACCCAGTACTTC. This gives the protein CASSLGFRLAQQETQYF.

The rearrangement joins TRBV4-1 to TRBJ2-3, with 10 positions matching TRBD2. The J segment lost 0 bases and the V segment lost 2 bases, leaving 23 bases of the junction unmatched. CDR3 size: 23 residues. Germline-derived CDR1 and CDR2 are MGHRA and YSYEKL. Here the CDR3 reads CASSQTNLPGLATLSVSTDTQYF. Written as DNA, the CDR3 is TGCGCCAGCAGCCAAACCAATTTACCGGGACTAGCGACTCTTAGTGTTAGCACAGATACGCAGTATTTT.

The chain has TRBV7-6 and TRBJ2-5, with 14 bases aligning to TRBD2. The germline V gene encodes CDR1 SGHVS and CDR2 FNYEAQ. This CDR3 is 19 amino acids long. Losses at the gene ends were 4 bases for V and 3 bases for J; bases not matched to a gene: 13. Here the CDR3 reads CASSYLPLPTSGREETQYF. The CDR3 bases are TGTGCCAGCAGCTACTTGCCGTTGCCGACTAGCGGGAGGGAAGAGACCCAGTACTTC.

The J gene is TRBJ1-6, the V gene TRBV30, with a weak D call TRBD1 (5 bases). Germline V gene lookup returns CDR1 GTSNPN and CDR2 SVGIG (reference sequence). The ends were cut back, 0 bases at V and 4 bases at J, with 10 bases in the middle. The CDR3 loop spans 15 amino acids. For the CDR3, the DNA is TGTGCCTGGAGTGTTTCCGGGACTTATAATTCACCCCTCCACTTT. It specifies CAWSVSGTYNSPLHF.

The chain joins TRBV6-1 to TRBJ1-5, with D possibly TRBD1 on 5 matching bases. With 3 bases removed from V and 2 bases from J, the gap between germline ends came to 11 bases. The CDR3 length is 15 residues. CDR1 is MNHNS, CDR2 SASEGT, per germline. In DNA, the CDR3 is TGTGCCAGCAGTGAGCGGGGCAGACGCAATCAGCCCCAGCATTTT. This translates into CASSERGRRNQPQHF.

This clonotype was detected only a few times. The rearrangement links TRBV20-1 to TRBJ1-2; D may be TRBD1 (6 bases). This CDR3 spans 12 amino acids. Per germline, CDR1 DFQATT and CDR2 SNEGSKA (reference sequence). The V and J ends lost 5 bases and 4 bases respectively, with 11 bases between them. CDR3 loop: CSASRGIYGYTF. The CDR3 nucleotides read TGCAGTGCTTCTAGGGGGATCTATGGCTACACCTTC.

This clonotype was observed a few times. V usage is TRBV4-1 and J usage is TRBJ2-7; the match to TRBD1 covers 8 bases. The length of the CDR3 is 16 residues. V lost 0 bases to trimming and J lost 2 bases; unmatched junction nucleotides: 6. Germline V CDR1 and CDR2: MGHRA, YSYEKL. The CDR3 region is CASSQDPGQGPYEQYF. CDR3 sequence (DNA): TGCGCCAGCAGCCAAGATCCCGGACAGGGCCCCTACGAGCAGTACTTC.